This T cell receptor beta chain was recorded in a study of blood T cell repertoires in COVID-19 (dated by TCRdb to 2019 to 2021). Regarding the study in general: Collaborator samples came from the United States, Italy and Spain and covered acute and convalescent phases of COVID-19. Samples were obtained from the ongoing ImmuneRACE study (first 160 participants) and from 950 to 1,500 subjects provided by 6 global collaborators. Deeply sampled blood TCRbeta repertoires from subjects exposed to, actively infected with, or recovered from COVID-19 were included in the dataset. Where HLA class I and class II types were available, the types were taken from metadata supplied by the sample provider, not from assay-based typing. The repertoires were released in a freely available public database meant as a resource for research on the immune response to SARS-CoV-2. The material from the prospective study consisted of cDNA or gDNA derived from T cells, B-cell-depleted T cells, or PBMCs. Nearly every sample came with metadata listing a de-identified subject ID, COVID-19 status, age in years and sex. Results the study describes overall, beyond this receptor: The amount of clinical and demographic metadata varied by source and participant and was provided uncurated.

Whole blood was collected in K2EDTA tubes by collaborating institutions according to the institutions' own protocols. For TCRbeta analysis, collaborator samples were shipped as frozen whole blood, as isolated PBMCs, or as DNA extracted from either sample type. As to this clone: Its antigen is currently not known. Base qualities are not at hand, and no much larger clone is one base apart.

The immunoSEQ Assay, a bias-controlled multiplex PCR, was used to amplify TCRbeta CDR3 regions from genomic DNA. On the authors' methods: Within the assay, amplification of reference gene primers was used to estimate how many nucleated cells each sample contained. To quantify the absolute abundance of each unique TCRbeta CDR3 rearrangement, sequence reads were collapsed and filtered. For each sample, productive Simpson clonality was calculated by taking the square root of Simpson's diversity index across productive rearrangements. The clones in this table, taken by TCRdb from immuneACCESS, are in-frame only. Not every clone is retained; where verified, under half of the shortfall comes from an unresolved V gene, and the cause of the rest is unknown. The D gene and trimming were derived from the DNA, and the V and J assignments and clone size from that table. The table for this sample lists 70,000 to 100,000 clones; 90% of them were counted only once. The ten largest clones take up more than 1.5% of the sample.

There are 15 amino acids in the CDR3, from cysteine to phenylalanine inclusive. Only CDR3 DNA is held: 45 bases, read in frame from base 1. The germline V gene sets CDR1 to KGHSH and CDR2 to LQKENI. V and J lose 4 bases and 4 bases, and a span of 13 bases separates them. The chain is made from TRBV18 and TRBJ1-4; the D segment could be TRBD1, given 5 matching bases. Sequencing was done on a sample of peripheral blood. The sequence was obtained from a man in his fifties or sixties with acute or convalescent COVID-19. For the CDR3, the sequence is CASSQETGYNEKLFF. At the DNA level, the sequence is TGTGCCAGCTCACAGGAAACAGGCTATAATGAAAAACTGTTTTTT.